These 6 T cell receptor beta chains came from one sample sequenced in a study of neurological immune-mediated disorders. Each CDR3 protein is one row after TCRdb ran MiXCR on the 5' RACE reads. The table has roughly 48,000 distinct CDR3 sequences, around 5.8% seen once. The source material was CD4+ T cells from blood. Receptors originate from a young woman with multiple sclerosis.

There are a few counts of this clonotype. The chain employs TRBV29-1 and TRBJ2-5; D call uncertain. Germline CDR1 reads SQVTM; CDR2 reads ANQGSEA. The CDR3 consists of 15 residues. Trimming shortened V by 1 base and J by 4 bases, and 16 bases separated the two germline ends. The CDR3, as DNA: TGCAGCGTTGAAGGCCCCCTAGGGTACCGAGAGACCCAGTACTTC. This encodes CSVEGPLGYRETQYF.

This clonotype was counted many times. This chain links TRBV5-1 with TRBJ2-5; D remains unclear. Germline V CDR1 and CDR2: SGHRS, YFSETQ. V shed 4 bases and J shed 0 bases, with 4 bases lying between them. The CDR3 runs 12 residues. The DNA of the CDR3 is TGCGCCAGCAGCGGAAACCAAGAGACCCAGTACTTC. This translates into CASSGNQETQYF.

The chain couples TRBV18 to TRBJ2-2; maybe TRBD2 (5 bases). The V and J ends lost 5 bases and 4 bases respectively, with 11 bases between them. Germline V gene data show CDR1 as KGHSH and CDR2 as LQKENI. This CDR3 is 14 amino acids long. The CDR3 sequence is CASSWRATTGELFF. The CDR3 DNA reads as TGTGCCAGCTCATGGCGGGCTACCACCGGGGAGCTGTTTTTT.

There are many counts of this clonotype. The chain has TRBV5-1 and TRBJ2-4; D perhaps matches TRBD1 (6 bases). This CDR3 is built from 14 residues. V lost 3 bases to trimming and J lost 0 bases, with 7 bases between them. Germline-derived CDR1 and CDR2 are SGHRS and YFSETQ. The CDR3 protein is CASSSGQAKNIQYF. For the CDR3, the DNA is TGCGCCAGCAGCTCGGGACAAGCCAAAAACATTCAGTACTTC.

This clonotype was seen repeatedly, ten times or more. The CDR3 is CASSPTGRTTYGYTF. CDR3 nucleotides: TGTGCCAGCAGTCCTACGGGACGGACGACCTATGGCTACACCTTC. This chain links TRBV12-3 or TRBV12-4 with TRBJ1-2; possible D gene TRBD1, 5 bases. The CDR3 spans 15 residues. Trimming pared 5 bases from V and 4 bases from J, leaving 17 bases between.

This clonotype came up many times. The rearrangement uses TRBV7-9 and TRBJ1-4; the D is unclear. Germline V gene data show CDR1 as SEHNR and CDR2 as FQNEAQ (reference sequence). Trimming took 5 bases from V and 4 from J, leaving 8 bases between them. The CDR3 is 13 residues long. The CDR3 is CASSPQSNEKLFF. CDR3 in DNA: TGTGCCAGCAGCCCTCAGAGTAATGAAAAACTGTTTTTT.